Listed below are T cell receptor beta chains from one sample, sequenced in a study of blood T cell repertoires in COVID-19. Repertoires were generated with immunoSEQ multiplex PCR, while TCRdb's copy carries only in-frame clones and drops some. Counted here are under 65,000 clones, around 70% occurring once; the ten biggest clones make up approximately 14%. Sequencing input: peripheral blood. The origin of the receptors is a woman aged 65 to 85 with acute or convalescent COVID-19. The CDR3 runs from the conserved cysteine through the conserved F or W. Each record gives: clone size, V gene, D gene, J gene, CDR3 DNA, CDR3 protein. The D gene is left open where the match is weak. Not all rows give a size; the values are once, few, many and, for expanded clones, a class.

NA	TRBV2	NA	TRBJ2-1	TGTGCCAGCAGTGAAGTTCGGTTTGGCTCCTACAATGAGCAGTTCTTC	CASSEVRFGSYNEQFF
NA	TRBV10-3	NA	TRBJ2-1	TGTGCCATCAGCGACGGGGAGGCGATCAATGAGCAGTTCTTC	CAISDGEAINEQFF
NA	TRBV19	TRBD1	TRBJ1-5	TGTGCCAGTAGTACGACAGGGGGGCGGCAGCCCCAGCATTTT	CASSTTGGRQPQHF
once	TRBV12-3/TRBV12-4	TRBD1	TRBJ1-2	TGTGCCAGCAGCTATCTGGACAGGAACGGCTACACCTTC	CASSYLDRNGYTF
few	TRBV19	TRBD1	TRBJ2-7	TGTGCCAGTACGACCGGGACAGGGCCCTACGAGCAGTACTTC	CASTTGTGPYEQYF
NA	TRBV5-8	TRBD1	TRBJ1-1	TGTGCCAGCAGCCCCAGGGGGTCTTTGAACACTGAAGCTTTCTTT	CASSPRGSLNTEAFF
NA	TRBV25-1	TRBD1	TRBJ1-2	TGTGCCAGCAGTGAATGGCAAGAGGACAGGGCCTATGGCTACACCTTC	CASSEWQEDRAYGYTF
NA	TRBV20-1	TRBD1	TRBJ1-2	TGCAGTGCTAGTACCGGGACAGGGGGCTATGGCTACACCTTC	CSASTGTGGYGYTF
NA	TRBV11-2	NA	TRBJ2-5	TGTGCCAGCAGCCTACCCCAGCCACAACTACGTCAAGAGACCCAGTACTTC	CASSLPQPQLRQETQYF
NA	TRBV7-9	NA	TRBJ1-5	TGTGCCAGCTCAGGAGGGGCGGGCAATCAGCCCCAGCATTTT	CASSGGAGNQPQHF
few	TRBV4-1	TRBD1	TRBJ2-7	TGCGCCAGCAGCCAAAGAATGGGACAGGGGGCGTCGGGGGGCACCTACGAGCAGTACTTC	CASSQRMGQGASGGTYEQYF
NA	TRBV7-2	TRBD1	TRBJ1-2	TGTGCCAGCAGCTCCGACAGGGGTCCTTATGGCTACACCTTC	CASSSDRGPYGYTF
NA	TRBV5-1	NA	TRBJ1-5	TGCGCCAGCAGCTTGGGGGCGGGGGGCAATCAGCCCCAGCATTTT	CASSLGAGGNQPQHF
NA	TRBV2	TRBD2	TRBJ2-7	TGTGCCAGGGGGGCACTAGCGGGCTACGAGCAGTACTTC	CARGALAGYEQYF
few	TRBV2	TRBD2	TRBJ2-1	TGTGCCAGCAGATGGTGGGGCGGGGGTAGTGAGCAGTTCTTC	CASRWWGGGSEQFF
NA	TRBV11-2	TRBD1	TRBJ1-6	TGTGCCAGCAGCTTAGAAGCAGGGGGCGCGAATTCACCCCTCCACTTT	CASSLEAGGANSPLHF
NA	TRBV29-1	NA	TRBJ1-2	TGCAGCGTTTCTGAGCGGCTCAACTATGGCTACACCTTC	CSVSERLNYGYTF
NA	TRBV11-1	TRBD1	TRBJ2-7	TGTGCCAGCAGTTCCGCCGGGACAGGGGCCTACGAGCAGTACTTC	CASSSAGTGAYEQYF
NA	TRBV13	NA	TRBJ1-4	TGTGCCAGCAGCTTAGGCGGACAGACAACTAATGAAAAACTGTTTTTT	CASSLGGQTTNEKLFF
few	TRBV19	NA	TRBJ1-6	TGTGCCAGTACCACAGGAGGGCTTGTTCCCCTCCACTTT	CASTTGGLVPLHF
NA	TRBV30	NA	TRBJ1-3	TGTGCCTGGAGTTGGGCGGGAGGAAACACCATATATTTT	CAWSWAGGNTIYF
NA	TRBV25-1	TRBD1	TRBJ1-2	TGTGCCAGCGGCCGACAGGGGTCTAACTATGGCTACACCTTC	CASGRQGSNYGYTF
NA	TRBV7-9	TRBD1	TRBJ1-1	TGTGCCAGCAGCTTGGACAGGGGGCGGGATGAAGCTTTCTTT	CASSLDRGRDEAFF
NA	TRBV5-1	TRBD1	TRBJ1-6	TGCGCCAGCAGCTTTCACGGACAGGGCCTCAATTCACCCCTCCACTTT	CASSFHGQGLNSPLHF
NA	TRBV5-1	NA	TRBJ1-1	TGCGCCAGCAGCTTGGCCTACAGTCAGCAGTTGATGAACACTGAAGCTTTCTTT	CASSLAYSQQLMNTEAFF
NA	TRBV5-1	TRBD1	TRBJ1-1	TGCGCCAGCAGCTCGACAGGGTTGAACACTGAAGCTTTCTTT	CASSSTGLNTEAFF
NA	TRBV7-2	NA	TRBJ1-5	TGTGCCAGCAGCTTAGTCGGGGGGGCTAATCAGCCCCAGCATTTT	CASSLVGGANQPQHF
NA	TRBV5-1	TRBD2	TRBJ2-3	TGCGCCAGCAGCTTGGATGGGAGGGGCACAGATACGCAGTATTTT	CASSLDGRGTDTQYF
NA	TRBV15	TRBD1	TRBJ2-5	TGTGCCACCAGCCGGACAGGGCTCCAAGAGACCCAGTACTTC	CATSRTGLQETQYF
NA	TRBV6-5	NA	TRBJ1-3	TGTGCCAGCAGTCAGGGGGGAAACACCATATATTTT	CASSQGGNTIYF
NA	TRBV27	NA	TRBJ2-5	TGTGCCAGCAGTTTAAGGTGGGGAGGCCAAGAGACCCAGTACTTC	CASSLRWGGQETQYF
NA	TRBV28	NA	TRBJ1-3	TGTGCCAGCATACTGGGGGGAGGGCCGACCGGAAACACCATATATTTT	CASILGGGPTGNTIYF
NA	TRBV5-1	NA	TRBJ1-5	TGCGCCAGCAGCAACGACTTCCCCAATCAGCCCCAGCATTTT	CASSNDFPNQPQHF
NA	TRBV5-1	TRBD1	TRBJ2-2	TGCGCCAGCAGCGAGGGACAGGGGGGTACCGGGGAGCTGTTTTTT	CASSEGQGGTGELFF
few	TRBV5-1	NA	TRBJ2-6	TGCGCCAGCAGCTCGGTGGGCGGGGCGGGGGCCAACGTCCTGACTTTC	CASSSVGGAGANVLTF
NA	TRBV6-5	NA	TRBJ1-2	TGTGCCAGCAACAAAGGGGGAAACTATGGCTACACCTTC	CASNKGGNYGYTF
NA	TRBV24-1	TRBD1	TRBJ2-1	TGTGCCACCAGTAAAGGACAGGGGGGCACCTACAATGAGCAGTTCTTC	CATSKGQGGTYNEQFF
NA	TRBV5-5	NA	TRBJ2-6	TGTGCCAGCAGCTTGATCGTCTCTGGGGCCAACGTCCTGACTTTC	CASSLIVSGANVLTF